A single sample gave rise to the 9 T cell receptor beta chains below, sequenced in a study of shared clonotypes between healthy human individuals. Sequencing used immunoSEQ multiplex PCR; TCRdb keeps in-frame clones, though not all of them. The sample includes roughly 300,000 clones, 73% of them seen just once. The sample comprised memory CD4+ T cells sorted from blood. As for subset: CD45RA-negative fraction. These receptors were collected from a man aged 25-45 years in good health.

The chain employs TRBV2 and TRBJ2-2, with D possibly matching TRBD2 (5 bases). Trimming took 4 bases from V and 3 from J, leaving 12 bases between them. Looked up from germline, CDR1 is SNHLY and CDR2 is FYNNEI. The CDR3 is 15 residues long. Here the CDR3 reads CASSVEGSDTGELFF. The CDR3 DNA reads TGTGCCAGCAGTGTCGAGGGATCGGACACCGGGGAGCTGTTTTTT. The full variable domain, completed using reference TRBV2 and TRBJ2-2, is EPEVTQTPSHQVTQMGQEVILRCVPISNHLYFYWYRQILGQKVEFLVSFYNNEISEKSEIFDDQFSVERPDGSNFTLKIRSTKLEDSAMYFCASSVEGSDTGELFFGEGSRLTVL.

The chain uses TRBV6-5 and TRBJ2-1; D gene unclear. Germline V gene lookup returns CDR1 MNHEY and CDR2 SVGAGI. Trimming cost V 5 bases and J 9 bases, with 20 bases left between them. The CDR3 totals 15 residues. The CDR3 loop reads CASSASPLELGEQFF. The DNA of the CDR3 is TGTGCCAGCAGTGCTTCACCCCTCGAGCTGGGTGAGCAGTTCTTC.

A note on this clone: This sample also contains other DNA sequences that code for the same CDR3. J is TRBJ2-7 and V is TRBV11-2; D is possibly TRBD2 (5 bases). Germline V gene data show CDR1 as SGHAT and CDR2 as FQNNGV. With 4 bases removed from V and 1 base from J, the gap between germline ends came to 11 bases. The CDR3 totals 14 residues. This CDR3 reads CASSSPRGSYEQYF. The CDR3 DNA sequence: TGTGCCAGCAGCTCGCCCAGAGGGTCCTACGAGCAGTACTTC.

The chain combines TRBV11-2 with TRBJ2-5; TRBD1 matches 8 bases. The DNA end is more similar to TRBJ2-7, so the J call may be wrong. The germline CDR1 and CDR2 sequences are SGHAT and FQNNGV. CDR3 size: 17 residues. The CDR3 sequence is CASDRDRFLWGIYEQYF. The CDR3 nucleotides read TGTGCCAGCGACCGGGACAGGTTTCTTTGGGGGATATACGAGCAGTACTTC.

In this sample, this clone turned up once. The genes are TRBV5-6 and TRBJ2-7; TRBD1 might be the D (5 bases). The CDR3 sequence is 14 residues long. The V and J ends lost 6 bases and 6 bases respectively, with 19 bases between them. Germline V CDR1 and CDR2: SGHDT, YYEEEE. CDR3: CASKSRTSPFEQYF. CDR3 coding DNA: TGTGCCAGCAAGTCCCGGACATCCCCTTTCGAGCAGTACTTC.

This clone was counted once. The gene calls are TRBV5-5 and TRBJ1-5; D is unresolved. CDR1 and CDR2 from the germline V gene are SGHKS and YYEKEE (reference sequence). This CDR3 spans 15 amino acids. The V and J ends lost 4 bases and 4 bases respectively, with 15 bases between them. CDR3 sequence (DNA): TGTGCCAGCAGCCCATTAGGGAGGGTAAATCAGCCCCAGCATTTT. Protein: CASSPLGRVNQPQHF.

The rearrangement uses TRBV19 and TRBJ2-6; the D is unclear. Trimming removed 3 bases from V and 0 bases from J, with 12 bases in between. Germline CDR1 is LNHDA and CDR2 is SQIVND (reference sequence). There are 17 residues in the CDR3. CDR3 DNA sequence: TGTGCCAGTAGTATGTTTTCCCCCAACTCTGGGGCCAACGTCCTGACTTTC. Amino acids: CASSMFSPNSGANVLTF.

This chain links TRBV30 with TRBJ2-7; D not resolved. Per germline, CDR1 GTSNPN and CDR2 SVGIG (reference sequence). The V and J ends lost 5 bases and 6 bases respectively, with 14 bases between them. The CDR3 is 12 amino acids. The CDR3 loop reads CAWSSVRAEQYF. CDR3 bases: TGTGCCTGGTCCTCGGTAAGGGCCGAGCAGTACTTC.

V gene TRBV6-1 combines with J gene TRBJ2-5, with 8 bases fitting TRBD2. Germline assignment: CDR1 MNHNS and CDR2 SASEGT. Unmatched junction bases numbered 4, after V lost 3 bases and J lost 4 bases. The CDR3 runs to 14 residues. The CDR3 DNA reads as TGTGCCAGCAGTGACGGGCTAGCGGGAGAGACCCAGTACTTC. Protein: CASSDGLAGETQYF.